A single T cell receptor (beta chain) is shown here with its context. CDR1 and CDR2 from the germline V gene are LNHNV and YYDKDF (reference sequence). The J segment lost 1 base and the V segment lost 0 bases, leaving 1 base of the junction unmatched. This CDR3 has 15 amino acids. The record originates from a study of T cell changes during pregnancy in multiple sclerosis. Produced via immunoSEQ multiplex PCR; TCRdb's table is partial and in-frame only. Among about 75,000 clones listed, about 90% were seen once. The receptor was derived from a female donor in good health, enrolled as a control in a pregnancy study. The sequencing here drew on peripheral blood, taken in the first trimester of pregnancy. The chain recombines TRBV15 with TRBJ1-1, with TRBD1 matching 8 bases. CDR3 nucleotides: TGTGCCACCAGCAGAGACGGACAGGGGAACACTGAAGCTTTCTTT. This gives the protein CATSRDGQGNTEAFF.